This T cell receptor (beta chain) comes out of a study of T cells after yellow fever vaccination. Making TCR cDNA involved 5'RACE template switching, which added UMIs and a universal primer site. Using its own MiXCR run on the 5' RACE reads, TCRdb lists one record per CDR3 protein. The table records hundreds of thousands of distinct CDR3 sequences, about 13% of them present only once. The V end was cut by 1 base, the J end by 2 bases, with 15 bases between. CDR3 length: 15 residues. Germline-derived CDR1 and CDR2 are GTSNPN and SVGIG (reference sequence). V is TRBV30 and J is TRBJ2-7, with D perhaps matching TRBD1 (6 bases). The source of this sequence is a man aged 25-45 years who received the YFV17D yellow fever vaccine. Material: PBMCs, obtained on the day of the yellow fever booster vaccination. DNA for the CDR3: TGTGCCTGGAGTGCGAAGGGGGTGCAACCCTACGAGCAGTACTTC. It is translated as CAWSAKGVQPYEQYF.